What follows is one T cell receptor beta chain and its context. The data stem from a study of breast tumors, draining lymph nodes, adjacent tissues. Via MiXCR, TCRdb re-called the multiplex PCR reads, giving one row per CDR3 protein. This sample yields about 17,000 distinct CDR3 sequences, of which over 55% are seen a single time; approximately 20% belongs to the top ten. The clonotype originates from a female donor with breast cancer. Some clones in this sample may be carry-over from other donors' samples. The source material was tumor-adjacent breast tissue.

CDR3 bases: TGTGCCAGCAGTGAGGGTAGGAATGAGCAGTTCTTC. It specifies CASSEGRNEQFF. The chain links TRBV25-1 to TRBJ2-1; D unresolved. This CDR3 contains 12 residues. Germline V lookup: CDR1 MGHDK, CDR2 SYGVNS. V was cut by 3 bases and J by 7 bases, with 7 bases left in between. Full variable domain (outside the CDR3, taken from reference TRBV25-1 and TRBJ2-1): EADIYQTPRYLVIGTGKKITLECSQTMGHDKMYWYQQDPGMELHLIHYSYGVNSTEKGDLSSESTVSRIRTEHFPLTLESARPSHTSQYLCASSEGRNEQFFGPGTRLTVL.